A single sample gave rise to the 22 T cell receptor beta chains below, sequenced in a study of response to subunit inactivated influenza vaccine. TCRdb recomputed calls from the RT-PCR reads with MiXCR, one row per CDR3 protein. The data show 280,000 or so distinct CDR3 sequences, 21% seen once. Material: PBMCs from blood, obtained about 19 months after vaccination. Every receptor here comes from a man between 50 and 75 years old who received an inactivated influenza vaccine.

This clonotype was seen repeatedly, ten times or more. The chain has TRBV21-1 and TRBJ1-2; the table's D call, TRBD1, was not checked against the DNA. TRBV21-1 is a documented pseudogene. The CDR3 is 16 amino acids. CDR3 region: CASSKMGAQGNYGYTF. DNA for the CDR3: TGTGCCAGCAGCAAGATGGGGGCTCAAGGGAACTATGGCTACACCTTC.

With respect to this clonotype: At one end, the junction sequence differs from germline, possibly due to a read error. The chain couples TRBV15 to TRBJ2-5; unclear D gene. This CDR3 has 15 amino acids. CDR1 LNHNV and CDR2 YYDKDF come from the germline V gene (reference sequence). CDR3 sequence: CPTSTVSSHQETQYF. The DNA for the CDR3 is TGTCCCACCAGCACTGTTTCTAGTCACCAAGAGACCCAGTACTTC.

This chain joins TRBV5-1 and TRBJ2-5, with 9 bases that match TRBD2. Losses at the gene ends were 1 base for V and 1 base for J; bases not matched to a gene: 8. CDR1 SGHRS and CDR2 YFSETQ come from the germline V gene. The CDR3 is made up of 17 amino acids. The CDR3 coding sequence is TGCGCCAGCAGCTTGAAGGGTACTAGCGGGTTCCAAGAGACCCAGTACTTC. Its translation: CASSLKGTSGFQETQYF.

Only a few counts were recorded for this clonotype. The V call is TRBV4-3, the J call TRBJ1-1, with a possible D match to TRBD1 (5 bases). V lost 1 base and J 1 base, leaving 13 bases between the germline ends. The germline gives CDR1 LGHNA, CDR2 YSLEER. There are 16 residues in the CDR3. CDR3 in amino acids: CASSQGIQRGNTEAFF. CDR3 nucleotide sequence: TGCGCCAGCAGCCAAGGTATTCAGAGGGGGAACACTGAAGCTTTCTTT.

The chain carries TRBV20-1 and TRBJ2-7; TRBD2 matches at 11 bases. The CDR3 totals 16 residues. Per the germline V gene, CDR1 is DFQATT and CDR2 is SNEGSKA (reference sequence). With V trimmed by 2 bases and J by 2 bases, 8 bases remained unmatched. DNA of the CDR3: TGCAGTGCTAGACGACCGGGACTAGCGGTGACCTACGAGCAGTACTTC. Amino acid sequence: CSARRPGLAVTYEQYF.

This clonotype has just a few counts. Germline and junction disagree at one end, which may indicate a read error. The V gene is TRBV15, the J gene TRBJ2-7, with 9 nucleotides matching TRBD1. Germline lookup yields CDR1 LNHNV and CDR2 YYDKDF (reference sequence). The CDR3 contains 15 residues. The CDR3 spells CATSRDLGTGYVQYF. The DNA of the CDR3 is TGTGCCACCAGCAGAGATTTGGGGACAGGGTACGTGCAGTACTTC.

In this sample, this clonotype turned up many times. The chain employs TRBV12-3 or TRBV12-4 and TRBJ1-2; D is ambiguous. V was trimmed by 3 bases and J by 5 bases, leaving 10 bases between them. This CDR3 has 13 amino acids. CDR3 in DNA: TGTGCCAGCAGTTTTCCCCGGGGTTATGGCTACACCTTC. It encodes CASSFPRGYGYTF.

This clonotype was seen a few times. V and J are TRBV12-3 or TRBV12-4 and TRBJ2-7; D call uncertain. The CDR3 sequence is 8 residues long. The V gene lost 8 bases and the J gene lost 4 bases, with 0 bases spanning the gap. The CDR3 DNA is TGTGCCAGCTACGAGCAGTACTTC. Residues: CASYEQYF.

V usage is TRBV7-2 and J usage is TRBJ1-4; D remains ambiguous. Germline-derived CDR1 and CDR2 are SGHTA and FQGNSA. CDR3 size: 14 residues. V dropped 2 bases and J dropped 8 bases, with 12 bases sitting between them. The CDR3 coding sequence is TGTGCCAGCAGCTTACAGTTCGGCTCCGAAAAACTGTTTTTT. This gives the protein CASSLQFGSEKLFF.

This clonotype was found a few times. The chain uses TRBV5-1 and TRBJ2-7; D possibly uses TRBD1 or TRBD2 (5 bases each). CDR3 length: 15 amino acids. V lost 0 bases and J lost 4, with 14 bases in between. CDR1 and CDR2 from the germline V gene are SGHRS and YFSETQ. As DNA, the CDR3 is TGCGCCAGCAGCTTGGTGTGGGGGTCTAATTACGAGCAGTACTTC. It is translated as CASSLVWGSNYEQYF.

This chain connects TRBV6-2 or TRBV6-3 to TRBJ2-2, with D uncertain. The CDR3 sequence is 19 residues long. Trimming pared 0 bases from V and 2 bases from J, leaving 19 bases between. Germline values: CDR1 MNHEY, CDR2 SVGEGT. The CDR3 coding sequence is TGTGCCAGCAGTTACTCCGAACCTAGACGGACCCCTAACACCGGGGAGCTGTTTTTT. This translates into CASSYSEPRRTPNTGELFF.

In DNA form, the CDR3 reads TGTGCCTGGAGCGAAGATTTAGCGGGGGGTCCCAATGAGCAGTTCTTC. Amino acids: CAWSEDLAGGPNEQFF. V usage is TRBV30 and J usage is TRBJ2-1; 10 bases align to TRBD2. Losses at the gene ends were 3 bases for V and 6 bases for J; bases not matched to a gene: 11. This CDR3 is built from 16 residues. CDR1 GTSNPN and CDR2 SVGIG come from the germline V gene (reference sequence).

DNA of the CDR3: TGTGCCAGCAGTTACTCGAGTTGGGCTAGCGGGGGAACGGATACGCAGTATTTT. Its protein product is CASSYSSWASGGTDTQYF. V usage is TRBV6-5 and J usage is TRBJ2-3; 10 nucleotides match TRBD2. Trimming took 0 bases from V and 6 from J; bases not matched to a gene: 12. This CDR3 spans 18 amino acids. Germline V gene sequence: CDR1 MNHEY, CDR2 SVGAGI.

The sample holds a few counts of this clonotype. CDR3 sequence (DNA): TGTGCCAGCAGCTTAGTGTGGGCGGCGGCCAAAAACATTCAGTACTTC. Protein sequence: CASSLVWAAAKNIQYF. This chain connects TRBV7-2 to TRBJ2-4, with D unresolved. V was clipped by 1 base and J by 1 base, with 11 bases between them. This CDR3 is 16 amino acids long. CDR1 and CDR2 from the germline V gene are SGHTA and FQGNSA.

V and J are TRBV18 and TRBJ1-2; 7 bases agree with TRBD1. The CDR3 has 14 amino acids. Germline lookup yields CDR1 KGHSH and CDR2 LQKENI. Trimming at V came to 2 bases and at J to 6 bases, leaving 6 bases not matched to a gene. The CDR3 reads CASSPDLTGNGYTF. The CDR3, as DNA: TGTGCCAGCTCACCAGACTTGACAGGGAATGGCTACACCTTC.

The J gene is TRBJ1-5, the V gene TRBV19, with TRBD1 matching 7 bases. Germline lookup yields CDR1 LNHDA and CDR2 SQIVND (reference sequence). The CDR3 has 13 amino acids. The ends lost 10 bases at V and 0 bases at J; junction bases unmatched: 3. The CDR3 here is CATTGRSNQPQHF. The CDR3 region has the DNA TGTGCCACGACAGGGCGTAGCAATCAGCCCCAGCATTTT.

This clonotype has a count of ten or more. The chain uses TRBV5-1 and TRBJ2-5; tentatively, D is TRBD1 (5 bases). The CDR3 sequence is 15 residues long. The V gene's germline CDR1 is SGHRS and CDR2 YFSETQ. V gave up 0 bases and J gave up 5 bases, with 14 bases separating them. This CDR3 is CASSLVRQSGETQYF. The CDR3 bases are TGCGCCAGCAGCTTGGTGCGACAGTCCGGCGAGACCCAGTACTTC.

V and J are TRBV27 and TRBJ1-1; D is possibly TRBD1 (5 bases). V lost 0 bases, J lost 1 base, and 9 bases lay in between. CDR1 is MNHEY, CDR2 SMNVEV, per germline (reference sequence). The CDR3 runs 15 residues. The DNA of the CDR3 is TGTGCCAGCAGTTTATCTGGACAAGCGAACACTGAAGCTTTCTTT. This codes for CASSLSGQANTEAFF.

This chain links TRBV5-1 with TRBJ2-1, with D unresolved. The CDR3 runs to 13 residues. Germline V gives CDR1 SGHRS, CDR2 YFSETQ. V dropped 4 bases and J dropped 7 bases, with 12 bases sitting between them. For the CDR3, the DNA is TGCGCCAGCAGCCCTTTCCCGGGTAATGAGCAGTTCTTC. It translates to CASSPFPGNEQFF.

This clonotype was picked up a small number of times. V usage is TRBV29-1 and J usage is TRBJ2-4; 7 nucleotides match TRBD2. The CDR3 covers 13 residues. Germline V gene sequence: CDR1 SQVTM, CDR2 ANQGSEA. The CDR3 nucleotides are TGCAGTGTCGATGGGGGGGACAAAAACATTCAGTACTTC. It codes for CSVDGGDKNIQYF.

The V and J genes are TRBV20-1 and TRBJ2-1; either TRBD1 or TRBD2 may fit D (7 bases each). V shed 6 bases and J shed 5 bases, with 20 bases lying between them. This CDR3 has 15 amino acids. Germline V CDR1 and CDR2: DFQATT, SNEGSKA (reference sequence). CDR3 residues: CSATGVAGADNEQFF. DNA of the CDR3: TGCAGTGCCACAGGGGTCGCGGGAGCCGACAATGAGCAGTTCTTC.

The rearrangement uses TRBV7-2 and TRBJ2-4, with TRBD1 matching over 7 bases. Germline V CDR1 and CDR2: SGHTA, FQGNSA. The CDR3 is 14 residues long. Trimming took 7 bases from V and 4 from J; bases not matched to a gene: 7. Written as DNA, the CDR3 is TGTGCCAGCAACAGTGGGACAGCGAAAAACATTCAGTACTTC. Encoded protein: CASNSGTAKNIQYF.